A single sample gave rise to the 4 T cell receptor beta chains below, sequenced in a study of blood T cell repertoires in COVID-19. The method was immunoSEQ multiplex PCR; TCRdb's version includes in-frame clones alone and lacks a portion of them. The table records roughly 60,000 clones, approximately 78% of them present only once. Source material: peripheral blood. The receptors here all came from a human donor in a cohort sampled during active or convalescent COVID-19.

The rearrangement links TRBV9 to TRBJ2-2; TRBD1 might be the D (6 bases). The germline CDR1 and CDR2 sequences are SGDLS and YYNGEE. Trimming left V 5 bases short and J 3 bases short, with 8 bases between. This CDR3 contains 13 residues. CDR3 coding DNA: TGTGCCAGCAGGACAGGTGACACCGGGGAGCTGTTTTTT. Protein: CASRTGDTGELFF.

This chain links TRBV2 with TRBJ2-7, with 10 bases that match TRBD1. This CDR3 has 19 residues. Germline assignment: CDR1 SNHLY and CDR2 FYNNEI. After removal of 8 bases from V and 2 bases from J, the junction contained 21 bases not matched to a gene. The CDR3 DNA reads TGTGCCAGCCGTTCTAGACCGGGACAGGGGACTTCCAGGGCCTACGAGCAGTACTTC. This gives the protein CASRSRPGQGTSRAYEQYF.

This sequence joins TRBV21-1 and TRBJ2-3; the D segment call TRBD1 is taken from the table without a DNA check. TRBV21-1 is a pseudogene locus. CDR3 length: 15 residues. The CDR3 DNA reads TGTGCCAGCAGCAAAGGAACAGGGATCCCAGATACGCAGTATTTT. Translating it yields CASSKGTGIPDTQYF.

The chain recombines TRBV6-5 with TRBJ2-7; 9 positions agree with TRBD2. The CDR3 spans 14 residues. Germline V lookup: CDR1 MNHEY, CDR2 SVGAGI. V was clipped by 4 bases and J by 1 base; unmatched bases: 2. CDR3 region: CASSLSGRSYEQYF. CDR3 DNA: TGTGCCAGCAGTTTAAGCGGGAGGTCCTACGAGCAGTACTTC.